Listed below are T cell receptor beta chains from one sample, sequenced in a study of early T cells in non-severe SARS-CoV-2 infection. TCRdb itself ran the 5' RACE reads through MiXCR, one entry per CDR3 protein. The table lists 40,000 or so distinct CDR3 sequences, 5.5% of them singletons. Source: whole blood, taken at baseline. These TCRs come from an adult who was a healthcare worker with PCR-confirmed SARS-CoV-2 infection or an uninfected control (not recorded which). Both conserved end residues are part of each CDR3. The D gene is left open where the match is weak. The size field is filled for only some rows; it gives once, few, many or a size class.

cdr3_aa: CASSYRQGRSEQYF
cdr3_nt: TGTGCCAGCAGCTACAGACAGGGTCGTAGCGAGCAGTACTTC
v_call: TRBV6-2/TRBV6-3
j_call: TRBJ2-7
clone_size: many
d_call: TRBD1

cdr3_aa: CSAGAGTGAYEQYF
cdr3_nt: TGCAGCGCCGGGGCCGGGACAGGTGCCTACGAGCAGTACTTC
v_call: TRBV29-1
j_call: TRBJ2-7
clone_size: many
d_call: TRBD1

cdr3_aa: CASSFGQGKGSPLHF
cdr3_nt: TGTGCCAGCAGCTTCGGACAGGGCAAAGGATCACCCCTCCACTTT
v_call: TRBV6-6
j_call: TRBJ1-6
clone_size: few
d_call: TRBD1

cdr3_aa: CASSHAPPNEQYF
cdr3_nt: TGTGCCAGCAGCCATGCACCCCCTAACGAGCAGTACTTC
v_call: TRBV3-1
j_call: TRBJ2-7
clone_size: many
d_call: NA

cdr3_aa: CASSEARGGFYNSPLHF
cdr3_nt: TGTGCCAGCAGTGAAGCCAGGGGAGGTTTCTATAATTCACCCCTCCACTTT
v_call: TRBV6-1
j_call: TRBJ1-6
clone_size: many
d_call: NA

cdr3_aa: CASSLVDSPETKNIQYF
cdr3_nt: TGTGCCAGCAGCTTGGTGGACAGCCCTGAGACCAAAAACATTCAGTACTTC
v_call: TRBV5-4
j_call: TRBJ2-4
clone_size: many
d_call: NA

cdr3_aa: CASSHPTDNYGYTF
cdr3_nt: TGTGCCAGCAGCCACCCGACGGATAACTATGGCTACACCTTC
v_call: TRBV11-3
j_call: TRBJ1-2
clone_size: many
d_call: NA

cdr3_aa: CASRQSSYEQYF
cdr3_nt: TGTGCCAGCAGACAGAGCTCCTACGAGCAGTACTTC
v_call: TRBV6-5
j_call: TRBJ2-7
clone_size: many
d_call: NA

cdr3_aa: CASSLGLGEQFF
cdr3_nt: TGTGCCAGCAGCTTAGGTCTAGGTGAGCAGTTCTTC
v_call: TRBV7-6
j_call: TRBJ2-1
clone_size: many
d_call: NA

cdr3_aa: CASSPGTRYEQYF
cdr3_nt: TGTGCCAGCAGTCCGGGAACCCGCTACGAGCAGTACTTC
v_call: TRBV28
j_call: TRBJ2-7
clone_size: few
d_call: NA

cdr3_aa: CASSLAPLGAYEQYF
cdr3_nt: TGCGCCAGCAGCTTGGCTCCCCTGGGAGCCTACGAGCAGTACTTC
v_call: TRBV5-1
j_call: TRBJ2-7
clone_size: many
d_call: NA

cdr3_aa: CASSYPNTEVFF
cdr3_nt: TGTGCCAGCAGTTACCCGAACACTGAAGTTTTCTTT
v_call: TRBV6-5
j_call: TRBJ1-1
clone_size: NA
d_call: NA

cdr3_aa: CAWNGQNSPLHF
cdr3_nt: TGTGCCTGGAATGGACAGAATTCACCCCTCCACTTT
v_call: TRBV30
j_call: TRBJ1-6
clone_size: many
d_call: NA

cdr3_aa: CASSLDYGTSANEQYF
cdr3_nt: TGTGCCAGCAGCTTGGACTACGGGACTAGCGCGAACGAGCAGTACTTC
v_call: TRBV5-4
j_call: TRBJ2-7
clone_size: few
d_call: TRBD2

cdr3_aa: CSAEQGLRQPQHF
cdr3_nt: TGCAGTGCGGAACAGGGGCTTCGGCAGCCCCAGCATTTT
v_call: TRBV20-1
j_call: TRBJ1-5
clone_size: many
d_call: TRBD1

cdr3_aa: CSAVAGDSPLHF
cdr3_nt: TGCAGTGCCGTAGCCGGAGATTCACCCCTCCACTTT
v_call: TRBV20-1
j_call: TRBJ1-6
clone_size: many
d_call: NA

cdr3_aa: CASSLGWRETQYF
cdr3_nt: TGTGCCAGCAGCTTAGGCTGGCGAGAGACCCAGTACTTC
v_call: TRBV7-3
j_call: TRBJ2-5
clone_size: NA
d_call: NA

cdr3_aa: CAFSGGTLPQHF
cdr3_nt: TGTGCCTTCTCGGGCGGCACCTTACCCCAGCATTTT
v_call: TRBV30
j_call: TRBJ1-5
clone_size: NA
d_call: NA

cdr3_aa: CASSSGTSGLHNEQFF
cdr3_nt: TGTGCCAGCAGTTCCGGGACTAGCGGGCTTCACAATGAGCAGTTCTTC
v_call: TRBV5-4
j_call: TRBJ2-1
clone_size: many
d_call: TRBD2

cdr3_aa: CASSWDVGYNEQFF
cdr3_nt: TGTGCCAGCAGTTGGGACGTAGGATACAATGAGCAGTTCTTC
v_call: TRBV25-1
j_call: TRBJ2-1
clone_size: NA
d_call: NA

cdr3_aa: CASSSIGSFYEQYF
cdr3_nt: TGTGCCAGCAGCTCGATCGGAAGTTTCTACGAGCAGTACTTC
v_call: TRBV7-2
j_call: TRBJ2-7
clone_size: many
d_call: NA

cdr3_aa: CASSPFVTGSDEAFF
cdr3_nt: TGTGCCAGCAGTCCATTCGTGACCGGGTCAGATGAAGCTTTCTTT
v_call: TRBV2
j_call: TRBJ1-1
clone_size: many
d_call: NA

cdr3_aa: CSARAGARADTQYF
cdr3_nt: TGCAGTGCTAGAGCGGGAGCGAGGGCAGATACGCAGTATTTT
v_call: TRBV20-1
j_call: TRBJ2-3
clone_size: many
d_call: NA

cdr3_aa: CAWSPGLGGNYGYTF
cdr3_nt: TGTGCCTGGAGTCCAGGCCTTGGAGGGAACTATGGCTACACCTTC
v_call: TRBV30
j_call: TRBJ1-2
clone_size: many
d_call: NA

cdr3_aa: CASSFGSYGYTF
cdr3_nt: TGTGCCAGCAGCTTTGGGTCCTATGGCTACACCTTC
v_call: TRBV7-3
j_call: TRBJ1-2
clone_size: few
d_call: NA

cdr3_aa: CASQQGRGYTF
cdr3_nt: TGTGCCAGCCAACAGGGACGCGGCTACACCTTC
v_call: TRBV6-1
j_call: TRBJ1-2
clone_size: many
d_call: NA

cdr3_aa: CVSSSRADWVTYEQYF
cdr3_nt: TGTGTCAGCAGCTCTAGAGCGGATTGGGTTACCTACGAGCAGTACTTC
v_call: TRBV7-9
j_call: TRBJ2-7
clone_size: NA
d_call: NA